Listed below are T cell receptor beta chains from one sample, sequenced in a study of graft-versus-host responses after intestinal transplantation. Assay: immunoSEQ multiplex PCR; the TCRdb copy retains only in-frame clones and omits some. The sample consists of 40,000 or so clones, about 95% of them appearing once. Their cognate antigens are unknown. Sequencing used unstimulated CD8+ T cells sorted from spleen or lymph node cells, obtained before transplant. The source is a human donor who was the organ donor for an intestinal transplant. Each CDR3 is given with its conserved first and last residue. Fields, in order: J gene, D gene, clone size, V gene, CDR3 DNA, CDR3 protein. The D gene is left open where the match is weak. A clone size is listed for some rows: how often the clone was seen (once, few, many), or a class if it is expanded.

TRBJ1-5 | - | - | TRBV11-1 | TGTGCCAGCAGCTTAGCGGCCGGTTATCAGCCCCAGCATTTT | CASSLAAGYQPQHF
TRBJ1-5 | - | - | TRBV28 | TGTGCCAGCAGTCTCCATTCAGGGGACAATCAGCCCCAGCATTTT | CASSLHSGDNQPQHF
TRBJ2-6 | - | - | TRBV4-2 | TGTGCCAGCAGCCAAGAATTTTCAGGGGCCAACGTCCTGACTTTC | CASSQEFSGANVLTF
TRBJ2-2 | - | - | TRBV4-3 | TGCGCCAGCAGCCAAGAGGCGGGCCCATTCCTCGCGAACACCGGGGAGCTGTTTTTT | CASSQEAGPFLANTGELFF
TRBJ2-2 | TRBD2 | - | TRBV9 | TGTGCCAGCAGCGTAGTGCCTAGCGGGGGGGCCTTTTTCGGGGAGCTGTTTTTT | CASSVVPSGGAFFGELFF
TRBJ2-7 | TRBD1 | once | TRBV7-2 | TGTGCCAGCTCAGGGGGGGACAGGGTGCGGGAGCAGTACTTC | CASSGGDRVREQYF
TRBJ1-5 | - | - | TRBV2 | TGTGCCAGCAGTCTACATCCTAATCAGCCCCAGCATTTT | CASSLHPNQPQHF
TRBJ2-5 | - | - | TRBV4-2 | TGTGCCAGCAGCCCTCTGGGGTTCCAAGAGACCCAGTACTTC | CASSPLGFQETQYF
TRBJ1-2 | - | - | TRBV2 | TGTGCCAGCAGTGAAGCCACGGGTGTCCACACCTTC | CASSEATGVHTF
TRBJ2-3 | - | - | TRBV29-1 | TGCAGCGTTGCCCCCCTCGGGGGCACAGATACGCAGTATTTT | CSVAPLGGTDTQYF
TRBJ2-7 | TRBD1 | - | TRBV5-1 | TGCGCCAGCCGGGACAGGGTCTACGAGCAGTACTTC | CASRDRVYEQYF
TRBJ1-5 | TRBD1 | once | TRBV4-1 | TGCGCCAGCAGCCAAGGGACAGGGTATCAGCCCCAGCATTTT | CASSQGTGYQPQHF
TRBJ2-1 | - | - | TRBV28 | TGTGCCAGCAGTTTATCCTCGTCGGTCTACAATGAGCAGTTCTTC | CASSLSSSVYNEQFF
TRBJ1-2 | - | - | TRBV6-6 | TGTGCCAGCACTTCCCCCCCCAGGGCCCCGGGAGGCTACACCTTC | CASTSPPRAPGGYTF
TRBJ2-1 | TRBD2 | - | TRBV7-9 | TGTGCCAGCAGCTTACCTCTGACTAGCGGGGGGTTCTCCTACAATGAGCAGTTCTTC | CASSLPLTSGGFSYNEQFF
TRBJ2-3 | TRBD1 | - | TRBV5-4 | TGTGCCAGCAGAGTTAACAGGGGAGAGGGATACACAGATACGCAGTATTTT | CASRVNRGEGYTDTQYF
TRBJ1-1 | - | - | TRBV30 | TGTGCCCGGGCGAGGACAGCGAACACTGAAGCTTTCTTT | CARARTANTEAFF
TRBJ1-2 | - | - | TRBV5-4 | TGTGCCAGCACCGGGGGACTCTATGGCTACACCTTC | CASTGGLYGYTF
TRBJ2-3 | - | - | TRBV9 | TGTGCCAGCAGCGCACCCGGGACCCACCGGGAAGATACGCAGTATTTT | CASSAPGTHREDTQYF
TRBJ1-1 | - | - | TRBV7-3 | TGTGCCAGCAGCATGGGGGCGTCTGAAGCTTTCTTT | CASSMGASEAFF
TRBJ2-1 | - | - | TRBV28 | TGTGCCAGCAGTCCACTTCACGGGGGCCTCTCCTACAATGAGCAGTTCTTC | CASSPLHGGLSYNEQFF
TRBJ1-2 | TRBD1 | - | TRBV5-4 | TGTGCCAGCAGCGCCGGACAGGGGGCCTTCCTGAGTGGCTACACCTTC | CASSAGQGAFLSGYTF
TRBJ1-2 | - | - | TRBV6-5 | TGTGCCAGCAGTTACTCGCAGGTTTATGGCTACACCTTC | CASSYSQVYGYTF
TRBJ2-2 | TRBD2 | - | TRBV10-1 | TGCGCCAGCAGTGAATTAAGCGGGGTGAACACCGGGGAGCTGTTTTTT | CASSELSGVNTGELFF
TRBJ2-7 | - | once | TRBV5-1 | TGCGCCAGCAGCTCGGGACAATACTACGAGCAGTACTTC | CASSSGQYYEQYF
TRBJ2-5 | TRBD2 | - | TRBV11-3 | TGTGCCAGCAGCTTAGATCACCTAGCGGGGGCACAAGAGACCCAGTACTTC | CASSLDHLAGAQETQYF
TRBJ1-1 | - | - | TRBV29-1 | TGCAGCGTCGCCCAGACAGTGAACACTGAAGCTTTCTTT | CSVAQTVNTEAFF
TRBJ2-7 | - | - | TRBV4-1 | TGCGCCAGCAGCCAAGATCATGTGGGGGGCCCCTACGAGCAGTACTTC | CASSQDHVGGPYEQYF
TRBJ2-7 | TRBD1 | - | TRBV5-1 | TGCGCCAGCAGCTTGGGGACAGGGGTCTACGAGCAGTACTTC | CASSLGTGVYEQYF
TRBJ2-1 | TRBD2 | once | TRBV11-2 | TGTGCCAGCAGCTCATCGACTAGCGGGGAGCCCCCCTACAATGAGCAGTTCTTC | CASSSSTSGEPPYNEQFF
TRBJ1-6 | TRBD1 | once | TRBV5-4 | TGTGCCAGCAGCACTCGGACAGGGGGGCTCTATTCACCCCTCCACTTT | CASSTRTGGLYSPLHF
TRBJ1-2 | - | - | TRBV7-9 | TGTGCCAGCAGCTTGTCCCTTTGGGGTGGCTACACCTTC | CASSLSLWGGYTF
TRBJ2-7 | - | - | TRBV13 | TGTGCCAGCAGCTCCGGACAGGGAGGGGAGCAGTACTTC | CASSSGQGGEQYF
TRBJ2-5 | - | - | TRBV9 | TGTGCCAGCAGCGTAGTCGAGGAGACCCAGTACTTC | CASSVVEETQYF
TRBJ1-6 | - | - | TRBV4-1 | TGCGCCAGCAGCCAACTCGACGGCCCTTCACCCCTCCACTTT | CASSQLDGPSPLHF
TRBJ1-2 | - | - | TRBV4-2 | TGTGCCAGCAGCCAAGCGCAGGGCTACACCTTC | CASSQAQGYTF
TRBJ2-1 | - | - | TRBV11-3 | TGTGCCAGCAGGCCCGCGAACTACTTCGCGGGGCCAGGGAATGAGCAGTTCTTC | CASRPANYFAGPGNEQFF
TRBJ2-7 | - | - | TRBV27 | TGTGCCAGCAGCCTTACAGGGGCTGGTGGAGGGGAGCAGTACTTC | CASSLTGAGGGEQYF
TRBJ2-3 | - | - | TRBV7-8 | TGTGCCAGCAGCTTTGAGGGCCCAGATACGCAGTATTTT | CASSFEGPDTQYF
TRBJ2-7 | - | - | TRBV27 | TGTGCCAGCAGTTTTGGGACGGATTACGAGCAGTACTTC | CASSFGTDYEQYF
TRBJ1-2 | - | few | TRBV19 | TGTGCCAGTAGCTGGGGGCAGGGAGGCGGCTACACCTTC | CASSWGQGGGYTF
TRBJ1-2 | - | - | TRBV14 | TGTGCCAGCAGCACGGACAACTATGGCTACACCTTC | CASSTDNYGYTF
TRBJ1-1 | - | - | TRBV21-1 | TGTGCCAGCAGCCGAGCCCACAGCGACACTGAAGCTTTCTTT | CASSRAHSDTEAFF
TRBJ1-1 | TRBD1 | - | TRBV4-3 | TGCGCCAGCAGCCAAGAAGACCGCAGGGGGTGGGGGACTGAAGCTTTCTTT | CASSQEDRRGWGTEAFF
TRBJ1-6 | - | - | TRBV27 | TGTGCCAGCAGTTTATCCCATTGGTCGGTTAAGGATAATTCACCCCTCCACTTT | CASSLSHWSVKDNSPLHF
TRBJ1-1 | - | few | TRBV19 | TGTGCCAGTAGTATCACATGGAACACTGAAGCTTTCTTT | CASSITWNTEAFF
TRBJ2-3 | TRBD1 | - | TRBV5-1 | TGCGCCAGCAGCAGCGCTGGGACAGGTTCCACTAGCACAGATACGCAGTATTTT | CASSSAGTGSTSTDTQYF
TRBJ2-7 | - | - | TRBV6-5 | TGTGCCAGCATCGATCCCCGGAGCTCCTACGAGCAGTACTTC | CASIDPRSSYEQYF
TRBJ1-2 | - | - | TRBV5-1 | TGCGCCAGCAGACCGGTCCCGCGGAGCCGCTATGGCTACACCTTC | CASRPVPRSRYGYTF
TRBJ1-1 | - | - | TRBV7-9 | TGTGCCAGCAGCTTAGGGCAGGGGACGGCTTTCTTT | CASSLGQGTAFF